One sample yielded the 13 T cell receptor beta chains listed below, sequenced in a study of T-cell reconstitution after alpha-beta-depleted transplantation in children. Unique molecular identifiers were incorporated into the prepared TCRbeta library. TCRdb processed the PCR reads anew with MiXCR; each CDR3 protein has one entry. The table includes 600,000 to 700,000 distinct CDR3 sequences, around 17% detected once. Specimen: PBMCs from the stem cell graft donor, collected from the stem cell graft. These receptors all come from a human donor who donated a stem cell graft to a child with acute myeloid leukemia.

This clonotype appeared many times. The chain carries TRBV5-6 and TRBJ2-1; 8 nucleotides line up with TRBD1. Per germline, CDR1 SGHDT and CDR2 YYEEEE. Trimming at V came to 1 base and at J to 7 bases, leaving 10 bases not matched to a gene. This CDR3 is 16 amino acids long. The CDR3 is CASSLPLAGGQNEQFF. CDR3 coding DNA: TGTGCCAGCAGCTTGCCCCTGGCAGGGGGCCAAAATGAGCAGTTCTTC.

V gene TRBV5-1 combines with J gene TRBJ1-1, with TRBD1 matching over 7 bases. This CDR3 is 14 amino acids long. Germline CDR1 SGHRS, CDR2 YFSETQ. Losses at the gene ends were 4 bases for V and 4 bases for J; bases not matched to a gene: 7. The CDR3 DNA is TGCGCCAGCAGCGATAGACAGGGATCCACTGAAGCTTTCTTT. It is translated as CASSDRQGSTEAFF. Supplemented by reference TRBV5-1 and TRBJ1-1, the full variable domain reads KAGVTQTPRYLIKTRGQQVTLSCSPISGHRSVSWYQQTPGQGLQFLFEYFSETQRNKGNFPGRFSGRQFSNSRSEMNVSTLELGDSALYLCASSDRQGSTEAFFGQGTRLTVV.

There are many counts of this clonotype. CDR3 bases: TGCAGTGCTGAACCAGGGGGTAATCAGCCCCAGCATTTT. It yields the protein CSAEPGGNQPQHF. The rearrangement joins TRBV20-1 to TRBJ1-5, with TRBD1 matching over 7 bases. Losses at the gene ends were 5 bases for V and 4 bases for J; bases not matched to a gene: 5. The CDR3 totals 13 residues. From germline, CDR1 is DFQATT and CDR2 SNEGSKA (reference sequence).

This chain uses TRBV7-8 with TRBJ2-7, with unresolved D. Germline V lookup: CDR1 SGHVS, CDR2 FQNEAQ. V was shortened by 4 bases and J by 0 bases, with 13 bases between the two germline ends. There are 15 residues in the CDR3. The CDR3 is CASSSRSGHSYEQYF. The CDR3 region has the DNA TGTGCCAGCAGCTCCCGCTCGGGTCACTCCTACGAGCAGTACTTC.

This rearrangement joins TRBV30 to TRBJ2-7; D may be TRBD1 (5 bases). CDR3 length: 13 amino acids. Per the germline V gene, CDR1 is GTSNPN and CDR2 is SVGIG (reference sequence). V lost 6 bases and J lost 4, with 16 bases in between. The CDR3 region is CACPGQGAYEQYF. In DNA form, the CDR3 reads TGTGCCTGCCCCGGACAAGGGGCATACGAGCAGTACTTC.

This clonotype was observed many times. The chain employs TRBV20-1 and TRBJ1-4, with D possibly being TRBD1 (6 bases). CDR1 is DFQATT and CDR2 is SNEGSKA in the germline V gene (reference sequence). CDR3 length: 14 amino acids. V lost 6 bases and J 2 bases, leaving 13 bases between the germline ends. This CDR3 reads CSARSQGTNEKLFF. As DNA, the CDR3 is TGCAGTGCCCGATCACAGGGCACTAATGAAAAACTGTTTTTT.

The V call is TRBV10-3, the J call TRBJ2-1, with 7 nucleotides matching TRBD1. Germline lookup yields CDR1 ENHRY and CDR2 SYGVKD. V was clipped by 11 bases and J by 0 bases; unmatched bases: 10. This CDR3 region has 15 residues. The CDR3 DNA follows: TGTGCCTTTTCGAAAGCAGGGGGCTCCTACAATGAGCAGTTCTTC. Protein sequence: CAFSKAGGSYNEQFF.

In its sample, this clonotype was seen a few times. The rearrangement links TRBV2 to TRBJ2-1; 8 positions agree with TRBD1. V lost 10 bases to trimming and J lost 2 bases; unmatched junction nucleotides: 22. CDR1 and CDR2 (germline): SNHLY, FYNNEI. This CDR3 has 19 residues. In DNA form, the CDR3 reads TGTGCCATCAGGCTGCTTTCAGGGGGCGAGGGCCGTACCTACAATGAGCAGTTCTTC. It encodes CAIRLLSGGEGRTYNEQFF.

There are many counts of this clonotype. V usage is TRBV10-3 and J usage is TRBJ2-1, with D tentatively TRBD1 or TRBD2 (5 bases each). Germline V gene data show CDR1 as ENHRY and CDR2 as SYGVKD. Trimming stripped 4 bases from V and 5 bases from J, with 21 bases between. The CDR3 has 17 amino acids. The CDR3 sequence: CAISGPPAGSGHNEQFF. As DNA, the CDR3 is TGTGCCATCAGTGGCCCCCCGGCAGGGAGTGGTCACAATGAGCAGTTCTTC.

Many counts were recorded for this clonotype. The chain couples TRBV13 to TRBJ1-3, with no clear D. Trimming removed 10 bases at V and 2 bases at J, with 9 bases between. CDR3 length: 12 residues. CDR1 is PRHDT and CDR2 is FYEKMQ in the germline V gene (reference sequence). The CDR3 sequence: CAIPTPGNTIYF. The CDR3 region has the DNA TGTGCCATTCCGACACCTGGAAACACCATATATTTT.

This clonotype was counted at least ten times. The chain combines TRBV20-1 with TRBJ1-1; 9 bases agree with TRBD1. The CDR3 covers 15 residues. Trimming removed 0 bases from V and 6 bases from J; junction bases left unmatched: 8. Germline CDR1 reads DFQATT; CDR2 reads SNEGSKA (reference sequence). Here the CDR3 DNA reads TGCAGTGCTAGAGACCTTAGACAGGGGGGGGCTGAAGCTTTCTTT. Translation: CSARDLRQGGAEAFF.

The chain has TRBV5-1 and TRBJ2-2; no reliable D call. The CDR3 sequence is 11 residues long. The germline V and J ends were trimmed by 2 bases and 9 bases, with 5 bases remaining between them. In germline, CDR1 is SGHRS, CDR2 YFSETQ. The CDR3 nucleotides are TGCGCCAGCAGCTTCGGGCGGGAGCTGTTTTTT. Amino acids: CASSFGRELFF.

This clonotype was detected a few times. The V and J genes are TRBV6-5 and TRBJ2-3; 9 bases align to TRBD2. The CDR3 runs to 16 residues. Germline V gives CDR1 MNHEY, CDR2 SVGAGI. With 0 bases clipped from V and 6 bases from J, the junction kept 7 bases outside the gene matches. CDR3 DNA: TGTGCCAGCAGTTACTCAGGCGGGGGGGCCGGGGATACGCAGTATTTT. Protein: CASSYSGGGAGDTQYF.